The 8 T cell receptor beta chains below all came from one sample that was sequenced in a study of post-analysis software for immune sequencing data. Study-level results: The five TRBV segments detected at higher frequency in patients than in controls included TRBV5-6, TRBV5-1 and TRBV20-1.

Their specific antigens are unknown. The authors incorporated unique molecular identifiers into the TCR beta cDNA libraries. Via MiXCR, TCRdb re-called the PCR reads, giving one row per CDR3 protein. Of over 700,000 distinct CDR3 sequences in the sample, 25% to 30% were seen once. Sequences were obtained from blood. These receptors were taken from a girl aged 10-17 years with multiple sclerosis.

This clonotype was detected only a few times. The V call is TRBV5-1, the J call TRBJ1-1; the match to TRBD1 covers 10 bases. The V and J ends lost 4 bases and 0 bases, in that order; junction bases with no gene match: 6. CDR1 and CDR2 from the germline V gene are SGHRS and YFSETQ. CDR3 length: 16 amino acids. The CDR3: CASSLGQGRVNTEAFF. For the CDR3, the DNA is TGCGCCAGCAGCCTGGGACAGGGGAGGGTGAACACTGAAGCTTTCTTT.

The chain combines TRBV5-1 with TRBJ1-5; D call uncertain. With 0 bases removed from V and 3 bases from J, the gap between germline ends came to 4 bases. The CDR3 spans 13 residues. CDR1 is SGHRS, CDR2 YFSETQ, per germline. CDR3 residues: CASSLDHNQPQHF. CDR3 DNA: TGCGCCAGCAGCTTGGACCACAATCAGCCCCAGCATTTT.

At least ten counts were recorded for this clonotype. The chain links TRBV15 to TRBJ2-1; D remains unclear. Germline V lookup: CDR1 LNHNV, CDR2 YYDKDF (reference sequence). The CDR3 extends over 11 amino acids. V lost 7 bases to trimming and J lost 8 bases, with 9 bases between them. CDR3: CATKMADEQFF. The CDR3 DNA follows: TGTGCCACCAAGATGGCCGATGAGCAGTTCTTC.

This clonotype has just a few counts. This chain links TRBV18 with TRBJ2-5, with 8 bases matching TRBD2. J was trimmed by 0 bases and V by 2 bases; bases with no gene match: 8. This CDR3 has 17 amino acids. Germline lookup yields CDR1 KGHSH and CDR2 LQKENI. CDR3 nucleotide sequence: TGTGCCAGCTCACCAAGGGCTAGCGGGCAGTACCAAGAGACCCAGTACTTC. It encodes CASSPRASGQYQETQYF.

This clonotype was counted a few times. This chain links TRBV6-2 or TRBV6-3 with TRBJ2-3; weak D call: TRBD2 (6 bases). The CDR3 is 16 amino acids. Germline CDR1 is MNHEY and CDR2 is SVGEGT. The V gene lost 0 bases and the J gene lost 4 bases, with 14 bases spanning the gap. CDR3 sequence: CASSYSVAALPDTQYF. For the CDR3, the DNA is TGTGCCAGCAGTTACTCGGTAGCGGCTCTTCCAGATACGCAGTATTTT.

The gene calls are TRBV6-1 and TRBJ1-4, with D tentatively TRBD1 (6 bases). Germline V gene sequence: CDR1 MNHNS, CDR2 SASEGT. V lost 11 bases to trimming and J lost 3 bases, with 19 bases between them. The length of the CDR3 is 15 residues. Here the CDR3 DNA reads TGTGCCGTGAGGGGGGAATCGGGTTCTAATGAAAAACTGTTTTTT. It translates to CAVRGESGSNEKLFF.

This clonotype was seen a handful of times. This chain joins TRBV9 and TRBJ2-7; 8 nucleotides align to TRBD1. V lost 4 bases to trimming and J lost 3 bases; unmatched junction nucleotides: 9. The CDR3 consists of 15 residues. Germline V gene sequence: CDR1 SGDLS, CDR2 YYNGEE. DNA for the CDR3: TGTGCCAGCAGCCCCTCGACAGGGGAGGACTACGAGCAGTACTTC. Amino acid sequence: CASSPSTGEDYEQYF. Combining the CDR3 with reference TRBV9 and TRBJ2-7 gives the whole variable domain DSGVTQTPKHLITATGQRVTLRCSPRSGDLSVYWYQQSLDQGLQFLIQYYNGEERAKGNILERFSAQQFPDLHSELNLSSLELGDSALYFCASSPSTGEDYEQYFGPGTRLTVT.

The chain is built from TRBV7-3 and TRBJ2-5; D unresolved. The CDR3 is 14 amino acids. From germline, CDR1 is SGHTA and CDR2 FQGTGA. V gave up 5 bases and J gave up 3 bases, with 13 bases separating them. CDR3 sequence: CASSPHGSKETQYF. The CDR3 DNA follows: TGTGCCAGCAGCCCCCATGGTTCCAAAGAGACCCAGTACTTC.